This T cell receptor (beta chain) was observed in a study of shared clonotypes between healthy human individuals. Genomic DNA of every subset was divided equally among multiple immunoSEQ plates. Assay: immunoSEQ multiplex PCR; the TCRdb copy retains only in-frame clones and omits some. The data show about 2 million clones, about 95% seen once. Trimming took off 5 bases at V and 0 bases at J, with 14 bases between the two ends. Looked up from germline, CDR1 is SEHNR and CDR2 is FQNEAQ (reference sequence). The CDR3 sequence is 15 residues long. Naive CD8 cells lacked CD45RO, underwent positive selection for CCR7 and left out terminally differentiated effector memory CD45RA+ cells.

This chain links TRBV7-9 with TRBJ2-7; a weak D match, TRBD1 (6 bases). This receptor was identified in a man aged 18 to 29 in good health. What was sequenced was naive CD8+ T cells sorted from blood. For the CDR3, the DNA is TGTGCCAGCAGCCAGAGTGGGACATACTCCTACGAGCAGTACTTC. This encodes CASSQSGTYSYEQYF.